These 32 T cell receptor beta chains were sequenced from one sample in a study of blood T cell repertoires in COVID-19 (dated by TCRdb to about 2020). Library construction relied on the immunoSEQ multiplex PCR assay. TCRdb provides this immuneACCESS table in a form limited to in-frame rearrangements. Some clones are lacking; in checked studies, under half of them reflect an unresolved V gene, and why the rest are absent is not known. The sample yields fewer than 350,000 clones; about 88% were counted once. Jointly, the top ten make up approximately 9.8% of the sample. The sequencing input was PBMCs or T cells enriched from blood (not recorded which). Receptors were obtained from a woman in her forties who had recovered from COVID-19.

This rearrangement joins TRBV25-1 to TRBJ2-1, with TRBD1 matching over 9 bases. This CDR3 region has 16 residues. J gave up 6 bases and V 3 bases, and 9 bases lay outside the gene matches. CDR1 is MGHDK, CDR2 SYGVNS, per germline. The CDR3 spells CASSDPGTGIVNEQFF. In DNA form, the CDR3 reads TGTGCCAGCAGTGATCCCGGGACAGGGATCGTCAATGAGCAGTTCTTC.

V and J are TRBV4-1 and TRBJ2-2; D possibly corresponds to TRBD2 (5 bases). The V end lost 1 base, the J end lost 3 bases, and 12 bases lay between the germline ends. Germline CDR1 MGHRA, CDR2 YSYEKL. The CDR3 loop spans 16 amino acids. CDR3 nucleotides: TGCGCCAGCAGCCAAGGCCCCCGGGAATACACCGGGGAGCTGTTTTTT. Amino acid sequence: CASSQGPREYTGELFF.

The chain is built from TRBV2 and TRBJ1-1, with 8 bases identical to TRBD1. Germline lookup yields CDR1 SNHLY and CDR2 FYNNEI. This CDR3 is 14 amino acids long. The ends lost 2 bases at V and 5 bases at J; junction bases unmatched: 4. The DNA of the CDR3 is TGTGCCAGCAGTGAAAGGACAGGGAGGACTGAAGCTTTCTTT. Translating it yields CASSERTGRTEAFF.

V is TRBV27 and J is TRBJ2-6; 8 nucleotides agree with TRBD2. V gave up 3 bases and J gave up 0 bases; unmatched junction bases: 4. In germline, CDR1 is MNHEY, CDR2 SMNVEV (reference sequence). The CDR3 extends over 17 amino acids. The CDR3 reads CASSFFGTSSGANVLTF. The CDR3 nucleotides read TGTGCCAGCAGTTTTTTCGGGACTAGCTCTGGGGCCAACGTCCTGACTTTC.

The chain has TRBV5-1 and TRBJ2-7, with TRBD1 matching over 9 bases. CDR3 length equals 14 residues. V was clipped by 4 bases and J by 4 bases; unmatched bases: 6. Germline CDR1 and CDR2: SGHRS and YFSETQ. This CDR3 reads CASSPGTGSYEQYF. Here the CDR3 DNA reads TGCGCCAGCAGCCCCGGGACAGGGTCGTACGAGCAGTACTTC.

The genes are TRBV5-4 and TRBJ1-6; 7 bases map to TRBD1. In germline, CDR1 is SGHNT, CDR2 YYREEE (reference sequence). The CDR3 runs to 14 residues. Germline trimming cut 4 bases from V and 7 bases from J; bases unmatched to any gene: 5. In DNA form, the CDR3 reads TGTGCCAGCAGCCTGACAGGGAACAATTCACCCCTCCACTTT. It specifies CASSLTGNNSPLHF. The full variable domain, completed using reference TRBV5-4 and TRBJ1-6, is ETGVTQSPTHLIKTRGQQVTLRCSSQSGHNTVSWYQQALGQGPQFIFQYYREEENGRGNFPPRFSGLQFPNYSSELNVNALELDDSALYLCASSLTGNNSPLHFGNGTRLTVT.

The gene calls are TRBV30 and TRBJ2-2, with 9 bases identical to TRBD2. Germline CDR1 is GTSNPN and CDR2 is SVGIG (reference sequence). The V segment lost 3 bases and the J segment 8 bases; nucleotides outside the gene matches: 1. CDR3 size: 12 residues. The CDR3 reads CAWRGLAGELFF. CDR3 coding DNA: TGTGCCTGGAGGGGACTAGCTGGGGAGCTGTTTTTT.

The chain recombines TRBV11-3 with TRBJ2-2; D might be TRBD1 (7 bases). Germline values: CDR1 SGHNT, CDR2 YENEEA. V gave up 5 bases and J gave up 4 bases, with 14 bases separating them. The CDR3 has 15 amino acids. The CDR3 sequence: CASSPGGTATGELFF. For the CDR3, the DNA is TGTGCCAGCAGCCCAGGGGGGACAGCCACCGGGGAGCTGTTTTTT. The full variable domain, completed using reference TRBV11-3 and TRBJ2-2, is EAGVVQSPRYKIIEKKQPVAFWCNPISGHNTLYWYLQNLGQGPELLIRYENEEAVDDSQLPKDRFSAERLKGVDSTLKIQPAELGDSAVYLCASSPGGTATGELFFGEGSRLTVL.

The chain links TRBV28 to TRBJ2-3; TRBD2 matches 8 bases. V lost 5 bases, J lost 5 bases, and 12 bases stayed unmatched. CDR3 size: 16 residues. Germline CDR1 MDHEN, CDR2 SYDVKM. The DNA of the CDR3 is TGTGCCAGCAGTCCCCCGGGAGGGGGGGCCGGAGATACGCAGTATTTT. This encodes CASSPPGGGAGDTQYF.

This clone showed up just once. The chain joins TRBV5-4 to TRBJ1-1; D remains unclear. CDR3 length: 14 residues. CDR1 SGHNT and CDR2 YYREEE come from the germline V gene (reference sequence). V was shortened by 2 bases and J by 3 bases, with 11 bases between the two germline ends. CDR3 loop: CASSFRQRDTEAFF. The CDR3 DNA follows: TGTGCCAGCAGCTTCCGCCAGAGGGACACTGAAGCTTTCTTT.

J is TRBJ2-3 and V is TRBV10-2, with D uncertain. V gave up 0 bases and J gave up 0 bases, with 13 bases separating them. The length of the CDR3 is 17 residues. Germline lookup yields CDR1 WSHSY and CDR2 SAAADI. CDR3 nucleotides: TGCGCCAGCAGTGAGTCGAAACTGTCACCTAGCACAGATACGCAGTATTTT. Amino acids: CASSESKLSPSTDTQYF.

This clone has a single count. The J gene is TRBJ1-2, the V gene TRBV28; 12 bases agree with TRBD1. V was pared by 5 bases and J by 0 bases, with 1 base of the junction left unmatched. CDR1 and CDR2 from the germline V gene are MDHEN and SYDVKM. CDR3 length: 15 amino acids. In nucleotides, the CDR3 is TGTGCCAGCAGTGGGACAGGGGGCCCTAACTATGGCTACACCTTC. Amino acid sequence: CASSGTGGPNYGYTF.

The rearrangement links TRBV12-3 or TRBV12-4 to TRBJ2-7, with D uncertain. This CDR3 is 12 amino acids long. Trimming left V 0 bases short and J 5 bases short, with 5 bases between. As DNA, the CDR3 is TGTGCCAGCAGTTTAGCGGCTGACGAGCAGTACTTC. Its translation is CASSLAADEQYF.

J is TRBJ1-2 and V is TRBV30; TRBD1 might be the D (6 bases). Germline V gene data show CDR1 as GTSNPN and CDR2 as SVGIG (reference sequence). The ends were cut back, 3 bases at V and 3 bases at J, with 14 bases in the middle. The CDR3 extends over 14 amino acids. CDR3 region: CAWRRDWTDYGYTF. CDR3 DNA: TGTGCCTGGAGGCGTGACTGGACAGACTATGGCTACACCTTC.

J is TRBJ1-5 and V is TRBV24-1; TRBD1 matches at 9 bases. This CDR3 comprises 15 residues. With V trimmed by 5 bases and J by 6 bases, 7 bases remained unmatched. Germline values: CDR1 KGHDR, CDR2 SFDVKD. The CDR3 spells CATSATQGASQPQHF. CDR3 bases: TGTGCCACCAGTGCAACACAGGGGGCGAGTCAGCCCCAGCATTTT.

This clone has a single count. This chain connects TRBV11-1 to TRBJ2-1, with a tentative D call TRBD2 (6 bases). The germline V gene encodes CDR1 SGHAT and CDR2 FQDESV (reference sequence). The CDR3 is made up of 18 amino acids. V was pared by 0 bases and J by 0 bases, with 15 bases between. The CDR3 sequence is CASSLAGSGGSSYNEQFF. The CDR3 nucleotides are TGTGCCAGCAGCTTAGCGGGTAGCGGAGGGAGCTCCTACAATGAGCAGTTCTTC.

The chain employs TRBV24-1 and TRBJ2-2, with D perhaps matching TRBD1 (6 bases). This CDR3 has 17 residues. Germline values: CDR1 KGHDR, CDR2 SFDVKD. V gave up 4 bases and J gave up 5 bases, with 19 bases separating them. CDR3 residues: CATSDLVTGWETGELFF. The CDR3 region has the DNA TGTGCCACCAGTGACCTCGTCACAGGGTGGGAAACCGGGGAGCTGTTTTTT.

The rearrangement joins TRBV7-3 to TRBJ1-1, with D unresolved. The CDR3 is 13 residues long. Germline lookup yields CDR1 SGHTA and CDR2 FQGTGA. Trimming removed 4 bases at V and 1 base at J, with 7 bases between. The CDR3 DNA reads TGTGCCAGCAGCTCCGAGCCGAACACTGAAGCTTTCTTT. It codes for CASSSEPNTEAFF.

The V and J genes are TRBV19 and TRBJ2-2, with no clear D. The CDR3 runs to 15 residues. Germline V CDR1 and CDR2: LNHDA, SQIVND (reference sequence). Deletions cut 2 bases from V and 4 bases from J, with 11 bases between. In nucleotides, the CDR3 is TGTGCCAGTAGTATAAGTCTCCAGATCACCGGGGAGCTGTTTTTT. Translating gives CASSISLQITGELFF.

The chain's CDR3 is CATRNGQHQPQHF. The CDR3, as DNA: TGTGCCACTAGAAATGGGCAGCATCAGCCCCAGCATTTT. V gene TRBV19 combines with J gene TRBJ1-5, with unresolved D. Germline V gives CDR1 LNHDA, CDR2 SQIVND (reference sequence). CDR3 length: 13 residues. The ends were cut back, 10 bases at V and 5 bases at J, with 15 bases in the middle.

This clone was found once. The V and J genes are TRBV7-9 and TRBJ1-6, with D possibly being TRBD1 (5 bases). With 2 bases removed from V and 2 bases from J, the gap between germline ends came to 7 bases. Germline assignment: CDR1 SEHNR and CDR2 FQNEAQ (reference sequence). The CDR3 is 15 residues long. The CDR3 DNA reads TGTGCCAGCAGCTTACAGGGCGCCTATAATTCACCCCTCCACTTT. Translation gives CASSLQGAYNSPLHF.

The CDR3 region has the DNA TGTGCCAGCAGCTTAGGTGAGGTAGCGTGGTCCTACGAGCAGTACTTC. Translating it yields CASSLGEVAWSYEQYF. This chain joins TRBV7-6 and TRBJ2-7, with D perhaps TRBD2 (5 bases). Looked up from germline, CDR1 is SGHVS and CDR2 is FNYEAQ. With 1 base removed from V and 1 base from J, the gap between germline ends came to 14 bases. The CDR3 has 16 residues. Supplemented by reference TRBV7-6 and TRBJ2-7, the full variable domain reads GAGVSQSPRYKVTKRGQDVALRCDPISGHVSLYWYRQALGQGPEFLTYFNYEAQQDKSGLPNDRFSAERPEGSISTLTIQRTEQRDSAMYRCASSLGEVAWSYEQYFGPGTRLTVT.

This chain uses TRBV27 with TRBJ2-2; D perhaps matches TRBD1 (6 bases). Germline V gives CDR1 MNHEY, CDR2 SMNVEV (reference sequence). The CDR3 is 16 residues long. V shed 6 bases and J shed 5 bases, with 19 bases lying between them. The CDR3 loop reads CASRQQGLGKTGELFF. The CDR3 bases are TGTGCCAGCAGGCAACAGGGTCTGGGAAAGACCGGGGAGCTGTTTTTT.

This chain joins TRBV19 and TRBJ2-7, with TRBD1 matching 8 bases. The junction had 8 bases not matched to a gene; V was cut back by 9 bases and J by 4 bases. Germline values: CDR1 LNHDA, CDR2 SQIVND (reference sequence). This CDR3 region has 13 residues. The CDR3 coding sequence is TGTGCCAGCGCGCGGGACAGGTTTTACGAGCAGTACTTC. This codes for CASARDRFYEQYF.

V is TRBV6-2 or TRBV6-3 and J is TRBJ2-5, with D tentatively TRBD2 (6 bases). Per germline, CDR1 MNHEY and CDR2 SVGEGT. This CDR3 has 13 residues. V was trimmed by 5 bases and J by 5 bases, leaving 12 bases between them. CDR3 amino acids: CASSRLVGETQYF. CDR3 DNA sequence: TGTGCCAGCAGTCGACTAGTTGGGGAGACCCAGTACTTC.

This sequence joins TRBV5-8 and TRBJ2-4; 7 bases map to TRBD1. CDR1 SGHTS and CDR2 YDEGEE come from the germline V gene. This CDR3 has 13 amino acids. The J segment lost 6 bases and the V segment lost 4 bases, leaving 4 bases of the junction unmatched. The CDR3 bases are TGTGCCAGCAGCAGCCGACAGGGAAACATTCAGTACTTC. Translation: CASSSRQGNIQYF.

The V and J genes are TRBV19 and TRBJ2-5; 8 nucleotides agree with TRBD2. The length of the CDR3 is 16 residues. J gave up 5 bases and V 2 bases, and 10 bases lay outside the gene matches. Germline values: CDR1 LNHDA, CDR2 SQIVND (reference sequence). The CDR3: CASSIRTSPRAETQYF. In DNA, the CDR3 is TGTGCCAGTAGTATAAGGACTAGCCCTCGGGCGGAGACCCAGTACTTC.

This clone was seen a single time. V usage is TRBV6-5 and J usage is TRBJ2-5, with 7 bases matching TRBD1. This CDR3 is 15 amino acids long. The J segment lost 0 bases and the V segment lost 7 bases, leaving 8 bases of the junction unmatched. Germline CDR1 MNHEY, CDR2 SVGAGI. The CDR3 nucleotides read TGTGCCAGCACGGCGGTAGGGGGCAACCAAGAGACCCAGTACTTC. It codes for CASTAVGGNQETQYF.

The CDR3 bases are TGTGCCAGTAGTGCTCCGTCCAAACTCGGTAAGGGCTACACCTTC. Its translation: CASSAPSKLGKGYTF. The V call is TRBV19, the J call TRBJ1-2; unclear D gene. CDR1 LNHDA and CDR2 SQIVND come from the germline V gene (reference sequence). CDR3 size: 15 residues. Deletions cut 5 bases from V and 8 bases from J, with 21 bases between. Using reference TRBV19 and TRBJ1-2 for the parts outside the CDR3, the full variable domain is DGGITQSPKYLFRKEGQNVTLSCEQNLNHDAMYWYRQDPGQGLRLIYYSQIVNDFQKGDIAEGYSVSREKKESFPLTVTSAQKNPTAFYLCASSAPSKLGKGYTFGSGTRLTVV.

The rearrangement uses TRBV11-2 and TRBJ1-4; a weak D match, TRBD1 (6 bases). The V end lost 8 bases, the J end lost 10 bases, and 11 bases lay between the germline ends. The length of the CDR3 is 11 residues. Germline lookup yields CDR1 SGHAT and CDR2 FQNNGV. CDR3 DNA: TGTGCCAGCGGGTGGGGGCTAAAACTGTTTTTT. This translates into CASGWGLKLFF.

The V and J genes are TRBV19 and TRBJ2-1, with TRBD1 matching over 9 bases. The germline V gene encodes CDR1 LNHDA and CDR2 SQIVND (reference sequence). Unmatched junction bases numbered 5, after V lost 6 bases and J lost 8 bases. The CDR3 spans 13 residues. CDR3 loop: CASRGQGSDEQFF. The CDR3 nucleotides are TGTGCCAGTAGGGGACAGGGCTCGGATGAGCAGTTCTTC.

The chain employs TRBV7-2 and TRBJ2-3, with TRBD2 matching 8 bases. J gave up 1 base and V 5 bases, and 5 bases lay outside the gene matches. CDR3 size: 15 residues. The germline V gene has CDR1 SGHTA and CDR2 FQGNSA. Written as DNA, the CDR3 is TGTGCCAGCAGCATCCTTAGCGGGGGCACAGATACGCAGTATTTT. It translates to CASSILSGGTDTQYF.